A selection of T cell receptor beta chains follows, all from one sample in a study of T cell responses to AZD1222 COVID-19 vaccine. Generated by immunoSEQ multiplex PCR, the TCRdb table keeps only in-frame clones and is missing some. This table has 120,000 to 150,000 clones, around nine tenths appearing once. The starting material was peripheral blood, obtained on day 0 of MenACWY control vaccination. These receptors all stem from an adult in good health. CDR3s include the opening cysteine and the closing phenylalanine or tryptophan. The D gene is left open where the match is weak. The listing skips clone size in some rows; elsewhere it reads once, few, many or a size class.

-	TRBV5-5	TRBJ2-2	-	TGTGCCAGCAGCTTGATTACCCGGGTCGGGGAGCTGTTTTTT	CASSLITRVGELFF
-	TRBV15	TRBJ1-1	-	TGTGCCACCAGCAGCGTGATTGGCCTCGCGGCGCAGTCGGAAGCTTTCTTT	CATSSVIGLAAQSEAFF
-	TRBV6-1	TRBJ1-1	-	TGTGCCAGCAGTGAATTATCGGGGACCACTGAAGCTTTCTTT	CASSELSGTTEAFF
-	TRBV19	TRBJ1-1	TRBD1	TGTGCCAGTAGTCCCCCCTGGGGACAGGGGAGCACTGAAGCTTTCTTT	CASSPPWGQGSTEAFF
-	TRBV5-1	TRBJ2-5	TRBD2	TGCGCCAGCAGCTTGGAGACTAGCGGGGAGACCCAGTACTTC	CASSLETSGETQYF
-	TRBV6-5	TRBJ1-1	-	TGTGCCAGCAGAACGGGACGACTGAACACTGAAGCTTTCTTT	CASRTGRLNTEAFF
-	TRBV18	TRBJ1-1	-	TGTGCCAGCTCAGTAAATCGGGGCACTGAAGCTTTCTTT	CASSVNRGTEAFF
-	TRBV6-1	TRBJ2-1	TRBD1	TGTGCCAGCAGTGCCCCCCGTGGACAGGGATATAGCAATGAGCAGTTCTTC	CASSAPRGQGYSNEQFF
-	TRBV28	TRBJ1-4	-	TGTGCCAGCAGTTTAATGGAGGGCAGGGGAAAACTGTTTTTT	CASSLMEGRGKLFF
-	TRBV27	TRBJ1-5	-	TGTGCCAGCAGTTTGAGACAGAGTAGCAATCAGCCCCAGCATTTT	CASSLRQSSNQPQHF
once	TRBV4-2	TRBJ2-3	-	TGTGCCAGCAGCCAAGGGAAAGGGGCCCGGAGCACAGATACGCAGTATTTT	CASSQGKGARSTDTQYF
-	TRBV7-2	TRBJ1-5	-	TGTGCCAGCAGCTTACGGGAGAGGAGGGTCAATCAGCCCCAGCATTTT	CASSLRERRVNQPQHF
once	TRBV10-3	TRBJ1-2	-	TGTGCCATCAGTGAGTGGCGGACAGAAATAAACTATGGCTACACCTTC	CAISEWRTEINYGYTF
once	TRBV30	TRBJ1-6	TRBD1	TGTGCCTTAGACAGGGGGAATTCACCCCTCCACTTT	CALDRGNSPLHF
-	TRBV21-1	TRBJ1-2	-	TGTGCCAGCAGCAAAGCGGACGCCTGGGGCTACACCTTC	CASSKADAWGYTF
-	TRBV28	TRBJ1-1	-	TGTGCCAGCATCCACGGCGATAGGGTCACTGAAGCTTTCTTT	CASIHGDRVTEAFF
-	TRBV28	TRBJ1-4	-	TGTGCCAGCAGTCTCCCTTGGGGGGCAACTAATGAAAAACTGTTTTTT	CASSLPWGATNEKLFF
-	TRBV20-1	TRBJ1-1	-	TGCAGTGCTAGTAAGGTTTCCACTGAAGCTTTCTTT	CSASKVSTEAFF
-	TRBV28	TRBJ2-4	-	TGTGCCAGCAGTTTAGGGGGTTTGAACATTCAGTACTTC	CASSLGGLNIQYF
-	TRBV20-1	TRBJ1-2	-	TGCAGTGTGAGTGGCAGGGTTGGCTACACCTTC	CSVSGRVGYTF
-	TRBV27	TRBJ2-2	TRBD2	TGTGCCAGCAGTTTCCGGGAGGCCGGGGAGCTGTTTTTT	CASSFREAGELFF
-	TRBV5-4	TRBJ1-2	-	TGTGCCAGCAGCTTGATAGCGGGGGCAGGCTATGGCTACACCTTC	CASSLIAGAGYGYTF
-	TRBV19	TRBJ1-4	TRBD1	TGTGCCAGTAGTATCGGGACAGGGGATGAAAAACTGTTTTTT	CASSIGTGDEKLFF
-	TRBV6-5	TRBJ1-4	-	TGTGCCAGCAGTTCTACAGGGATCGGTGAAAAACTGTTTTTT	CASSSTGIGEKLFF
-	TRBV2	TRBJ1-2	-	TGTGCCAGCAGTGCCGGGGGCGATGGCTACACCTTC	CASSAGGDGYTF
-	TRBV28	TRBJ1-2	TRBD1	TGTGCAGGAGCTGAAGGGGGACAGGGGTATGGCTACACCTTC	CAGAEGGQGYGYTF
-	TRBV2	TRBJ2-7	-	TGTGCCAGCAGTGATAACGGTCGGGAGTACTTC	CASSDNGREYF
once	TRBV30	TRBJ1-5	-	TGTGCCTGGAGTGGACAGGACCATCAGCCCCAGCATTTT	CAWSGQDHQPQHF
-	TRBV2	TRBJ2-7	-	TGTGCCAGCAGTGATGGGGTGCCACACTACGAGCAGTACTTC	CASSDGVPHYEQYF
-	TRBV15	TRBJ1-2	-	TGTGCCACCAGCAACACGGGGGGTTATGGCTACACCTTC	CATSNTGGYGYTF
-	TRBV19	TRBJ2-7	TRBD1	TGTGCCAGTAGGGGGACAGCAACCTCCTACGAGCAGTACTTC	CASRGTATSYEQYF